This entry concerns a single T cell receptor (beta chain). This entry belongs to a study of CD8+ T cells in alopecia areata. V was shortened by 1 base and J by 5 bases, with 12 bases between the two germline ends. Germline V gene lookup returns CDR1 MNHEY and CDR2 SMNVEV (reference sequence). The CDR3 is 15 amino acids. Described treatment: oral pan-JAK inhibitor, 5-10 mg twice daily. Following RNA extraction, reverse transcription yielded cDNA that acted as the sequencing template. Clones were sequenced by immunoSEQ multiplex PCR, and TCRdb holds only the in-frame ones, with some missing. The table has some 170,000 clones, 50% to 65% seen once.

Sequencing used CD8+ T cells sorted from blood, obtained at week 24, from a patient treated with tofacitinib. This clonotype was obtained from a human donor with alopecia areata. The chain uses TRBV27 and TRBJ2-1; D is ambiguous. The CDR3 reads CASSLWSGTNNEQFF. CDR3 nucleotides: TGTGCCAGCAGTTTATGGTCGGGCACGAACAATGAGCAGTTCTTC.